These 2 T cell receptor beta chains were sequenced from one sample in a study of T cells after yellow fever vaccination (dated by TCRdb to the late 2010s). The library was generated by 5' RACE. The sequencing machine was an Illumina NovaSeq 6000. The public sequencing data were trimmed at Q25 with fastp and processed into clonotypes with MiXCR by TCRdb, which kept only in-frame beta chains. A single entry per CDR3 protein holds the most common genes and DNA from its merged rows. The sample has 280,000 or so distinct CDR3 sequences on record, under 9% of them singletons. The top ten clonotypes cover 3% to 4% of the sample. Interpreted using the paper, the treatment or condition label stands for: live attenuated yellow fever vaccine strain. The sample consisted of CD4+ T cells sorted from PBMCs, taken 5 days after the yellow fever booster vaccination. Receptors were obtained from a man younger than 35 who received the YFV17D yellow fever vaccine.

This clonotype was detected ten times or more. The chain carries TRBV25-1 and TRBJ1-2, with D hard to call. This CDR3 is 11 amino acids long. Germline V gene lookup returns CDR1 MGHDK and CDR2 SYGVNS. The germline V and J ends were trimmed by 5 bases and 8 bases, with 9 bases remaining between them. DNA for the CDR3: TGTGCCAGCAGTTCGGGAAGGGGCTACACCTTC. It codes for CASSSGRGYTF.

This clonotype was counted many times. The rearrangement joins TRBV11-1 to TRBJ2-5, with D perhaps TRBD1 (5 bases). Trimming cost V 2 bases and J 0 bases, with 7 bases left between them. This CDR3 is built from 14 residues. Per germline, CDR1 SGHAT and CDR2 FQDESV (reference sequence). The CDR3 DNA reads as TGTGCCAGCAGCTTACAGGGATACCAAGAGACCCAGTACTTC. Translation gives CASSLQGYQETQYF.